This TCR beta chain was observed in a study of cytomegalovirus exposure and HLA in healthy donors. Study-wide findings and caveats: With high specificity and sensitivity, the classifier reportedly diagnosed cytomegalovirus status. Many donors shared some public TCRs, even though most TCR sequences were rare. In vitro checks showed that a few CMV-associated chains really do target CMV antigens.

As to this clone: The antigen remains unidentified.

It was with 60 Vbeta and 13 Jbeta primers that the PCR ran. Sequenced by immunoSEQ multiplex PCR; TCRdb stores in-frame clones only, minus some. In the table there are about 180,000 clones, over 70% of which are singletons. CDR3 length equals 15 residues. CDR1 GTSNPN and CDR2 SVGIG come from the germline V gene (reference sequence). Trimming cost V 1 base and J 7 bases; bases outside gene matches: 9. The sequence came from a woman in her 50s in good health and CMV-seropositive. What was sequenced was PBMCs. The chain has TRBV30 and TRBJ1-5; the match to TRBD1 covers 8 bases. The CDR3 region is CAWSAVRGRGQPQHF. DNA for the CDR3: TGTGCCTGGAGTGCGGTCAGGGGGCGAGGGCAGCCCCAGCATTTT.